Sequencing of this T cell receptor beta chain was carried out in a study of blood T cells in healthy people across ages. Study conclusions and caveats: The CMV status of each donor remained undetermined, and this could have confounded shifts in expanded clonotypes. More naive CD4+ cells and higher diversity marked long-lived donors relative to aged donors.

On this clonotype itself: Its antigen is not identified.

A second 7 to 11 cycle PCR used barcoded and J-beta primers. TCRdb reprocessed the 5' RACE reads via MiXCR and lists one record per CDR3 protein. The profile covers 700,000 to 950,000 distinct CDR3 sequences, with 58% appearing a single time and around 22% taken by the ten largest. Aged about 6 to 95, donors were systemically healthy Caucasians from Russia. Isolation recovered at least 7 million PBMCs from every sample. Germline CDR1 and CDR2: SGHTA and FQGNSA. V was shortened by 2 bases and J by 3 bases, with 17 bases between the two germline ends. There are 16 residues in the CDR3. The rearrangement joins TRBV7-2 to TRBJ2-7; maybe TRBD2 (6 bases). The receptor was derived from a man aged 25-45 years in good health. Sequencing was performed on blood. As DNA, the CDR3 is TGTGCCAGCAGCTTATTTTATCCCGGGAGCGGCTACGAGCAGTACTTC. It is translated as CASSLFYPGSGYEQYF.